This T cell receptor beta chain was captured by sequencing in a study of T cell responses to AZD1222 COVID-19 vaccine. Trimming removed 5 bases from V and 2 bases from J; junction bases left unmatched: 5. Germline lookup yields CDR1 LGHDT and CDR2 YNNKEL (reference sequence). The CDR3 spans 14 residues. Produced via immunoSEQ multiplex PCR; TCRdb's table is partial and in-frame only. This table has about 97,000 clones, around nine tenths appearing once. The TCR comes from an adult in good health. V is TRBV3-1 (or the pseudogene TRBV3-2) and J is TRBJ2-7; 8 positions match TRBD2. The sample here was peripheral blood, taken on day 0 of AZD1222 vaccination. This chain's CDR3 is CASSVSAGAYEQYF. In DNA, the CDR3 is TGTGCCAGCAGCGTCTCAGCGGGGGCCTACGAGCAGTACTTC.